This T cell receptor (beta chain) comes out of a study of blood T cell repertoires in COVID-19 (dated by TCRdb to 2020 to 2022). The study in broad terms: Collaborator samples came from the United States, Italy and Spain and covered acute and convalescent phases of COVID-19. Sample metadata almost always included a de-identified subject ID, COVID-19 status, age in years and sex. The repertoires were released in a freely available public database intended as a resource for research on the immune response to SARS-CoV-2. The material from the prospective study consisted of cDNA or gDNA derived from T cells, B-cell-depleted T cells, or PBMCs. Samples came from the ongoing ImmuneRACE study (first 160 participants) plus 1,254 subjects from 6 global collaborators. Where available, HLA class I and class II types were obtained from metadata supplied by the sample provider rather than from assay-based typing. Deeply sampled blood TCRbeta repertoires from subjects exposed to, actively infected with, or recovered from COVID-19 were included in the dataset. What the research found in general, with its limitations: Clinical and demographic metadata were provided uncurated, with the amount varying by source and participant.

Reading the germline V gene gives CDR1 MNHEY and CDR2 SVGAGI. The CDR3 starts with the cysteine, ends with the phenylalanine, and has 15 residues. Only the CDR3 portion is preserved as DNA: 45 bases, with reading frame beginning at the first base. V is pruned by 0 bases and J by 10 bases, leaving 6 bases of the junction without a gene match. Whole blood was collected in K2EDTA tubes by collaborating institutions according to the institutions' own protocols. Collaborator samples were shipped for TCRbeta analysis as frozen whole blood, isolated PBMCs, or DNA extracted from either sample type. Of note for this clone: There is no known antigen for this receptor. No per-base quality is available; no much larger clone lies one base away.

TCRbeta CDR3 regions were amplified from genomic DNA by means of the immunoSEQ Assay, a bias-controlled multiplex PCR. Concerning the study's data processing: The number of nucleated cells in each sample was estimated from the amplification of reference gene primers within the assay. To quantify the absolute abundance of each unique TCRbeta CDR3 rearrangement, sequence reads were collapsed and filtered. For each sample, productive Simpson clonality was calculated as the square root of Simpson's diversity index over productive rearrangements. Not all clones reach the TCRdb copy of this immuneACCESS table, which keeps in-frame sequences only. Checked studies attribute under half of the gap to unresolved V genes and leave the rest unexplained. Clone size and the V and J calls come from that table; the DNA yielded D and trimming. This sample lists roughly 100,000 clones; roughly 84% were detected once. The ten most abundant clones make up 13% of the sample.

This receptor chain uses TRBV6-5 and TRBJ1-1; TRBD1 fits 12 bases in the junction. This clonotype was sampled from a human donor in a cohort sampled during active or convalescent COVID-19. Sequenced sample: peripheral blood. The CDR3 is CASSYSGQGAIRAFF. The nucleotide sequence reads TGTGCCAGCAGTTACTCGGGACAGGGGGCAATCAGAGCTTTCTTT.